This TCR beta chain was recovered during a study of identical twins. Whole-study findings and limits: There is a chance that invariant MAIT and iNKT cells partially muddied zero-insertion analyses.

A universal primer site was created by template switching, with the cDNA bearing unique molecular identifiers. TCRdb independently ran MiXCR on the 5' RACE reads; one entry per CDR3 protein. The sample lists over 250,000 distinct CDR3 sequences; roughly 10% were seen once. Concerning this clonotype: The antigen remains unidentified.

Trimming cost V 1 base and J 2 bases, with 13 bases left between them. Germline CDR1 reads SGHTA; CDR2 reads FQGNSA. This CDR3 comprises 16 residues. The sample also formed part of further work on yellow fever vaccine responses in identical twins. That work states: Reportedly, the response of twins' T cells to the vaccine seemed partly convergent, partly personalized.

The source material was CD8+ T cells sorted from blood. V usage is TRBV7-2 and J usage is TRBJ2-3, with D possibly being TRBD1 (7 bases). The sequence derives from a woman aged 18-29 years in good health. CDR3 in DNA: TGTGCCAGCAGCTTAGAAGGACAGGACTACACAGATACGCAGTATTTT. Translation gives CASSLEGQDYTDTQYF.